This TCR beta chain was documented in a study of control samples from healthy donors and cancer patients. Assay: immunoSEQ multiplex PCR; the TCRdb copy retains only in-frame clones and omits some. The sample shows more than 140,000 clones, 90% to 95% of them seen only once. V was pared by 6 bases and J by 7 bases, with 18 bases between. Germline CDR1 and CDR2: SGHTA and FQGTGA. The length of the CDR3 is 15 residues. Sequencing was performed on blood. This chain uses TRBV7-3 with TRBJ2-2; D might be TRBD2 (5 bases). The source of this sequence is a man aged 35 to 55 in good health. This CDR3 is CASSPGRGVGGELFF. CDR3 sequence (DNA): TGTGCCAGCAGTCCCGGACGGGGTGTTGGCGGGGAGCTGTTTTTT.